This record looks at one TCR beta chain sequence and its context. Its antigen is not identified. The data originate from a study of blood T cells in healthy people across ages. Study-level points and caveats: Fewer expanded clones and more diversity marked long-lived versus aged donors.

Next came a second PCR, run for about 6 to 12 cycles, which used a sample-barcoded 5' primer along with a J-beta primer mix. Each of the cDNA molecules was tagged by a template-switch adaptor with 12 random nucleotides. TCRdb redid the calling of the 5' RACE reads with MiXCR, one entry per CDR3 protein. The sample includes hundreds of thousands of distinct CDR3 sequences, approximately 43% seen only once; the top ten take more than 20%. This receptor was taken from a woman in her sixties or seventies in good health. Specimen: blood.

The CDR3: CASSGGLAGVNEQFF. CDR3 nucleotide sequence: TGTGCCAGCAGCGGGGGACTAGCAGGGGTCAATGAGCAGTTCTTC. V gene TRBV9 combines with J gene TRBJ2-1; 9 bases map to TRBD2. Germline loops: CDR1 SGDLS, CDR2 YYNGEE. Losses at the gene ends were 3 bases for V and 6 bases for J; bases not matched to a gene: 7. This CDR3 is 15 amino acids long.